This T cell receptor (beta chain) was sequenced for a study of blood T cell repertoires in COVID-19. At the level of the study: From the United States, Italy and Spain came samples of acute and convalescent COVID-19.

The table came from immunoSEQ multiplex PCR; TCRdb's copy has only in-frame clones and leaves some out. The sample has about 480,000 clones, 89% seen once. Germline-derived CDR1 and CDR2 are KGHDR and SFDVKD. The CDR3 length is 18 residues. Trimming removed 2 bases from V and 4 bases from J; junction bases left unmatched: 9. The receptor comes from a young man with COVID-19, enrolled during active disease. The sequenced sample consisted of peripheral blood. The chain is built from TRBV24-1 and TRBJ2-1; TRBD2 matches 11 bases. The CDR3 DNA reads TGTGCCACCAGTGATTCGTTATTAACTAGCGGGGGATACAATGAGCAGTTCTTC. Protein: CATSDSLLTSGGYNEQFF.